Each of the 5 T cell receptor beta chains below was sequenced from the same sample in a study of OX40 agonist ivuxolimab in advanced cancers. TCRdb's copy holds only in-frame clones and misses some; the assay was immunoSEQ multiplex PCR. This sample carries about 46,000 clones, roughly three quarters of them seen once, and the ten largest clones take about 2.7%. The specimen was CD4+ or CD8+ T cells sorted from blood, collected in a trial of the OX40 agonist ivuxolimab. These receptors were taken from an adult with an advanced solid tumor such as melanoma, head and neck, liver or kidney cancer.

This clone has just one count. The V call is TRBV7-2, the J call TRBJ1-1, with D perhaps TRBD1 (5 bases). V shed 6 bases and J shed 5 bases, with 16 bases lying between them. Germline V gene lookup returns CDR1 SGHTA and CDR2 FQGNSA. The CDR3 sequence is 14 residues long. Here the CDR3 DNA reads TGTGCCAGCAGTCGGGAAGGGGTTGATACTGAAGCTTTCTTT. Protein sequence: CASSREGVDTEAFF.

This clone was counted a few times. This chain uses TRBV5-5 with TRBJ2-7; weak D call: TRBD1 (6 bases). V was pared by 0 bases and J by 7 bases, with 17 bases between. Germline V lookup: CDR1 SGHKS, CDR2 YYEKEE (reference sequence). The CDR3 is 15 amino acids. The CDR3 loop reads CASSLVSGQSREQYF. In nucleotides, the CDR3 is TGTGCCAGCAGCTTGGTTTCCGGACAGTCGAGGGAGCAGTACTTC.

CDR3 in DNA: TGTGCCAGCAGCTTGTATGGCCTACGCGGGGCCACCGGGGAGCTGTTTTTT. It is translated as CASSLYGLRGATGELFF. The V and J genes are TRBV2 and TRBJ2-2, with D perhaps TRBD2 (6 bases). Looked up from germline, CDR1 is SNHLY and CDR2 is FYNNEI. CDR3 length equals 17 residues. The V and J ends lost 6 bases and 4 bases respectively, with 21 bases between them.

This chain connects TRBV6-1 to TRBJ2-1; maybe TRBD1 (5 bases). Trimming pared 2 bases from V and 2 bases from J, leaving 16 bases between. CDR1 MNHNS and CDR2 SASEGT come from the germline V gene. The CDR3 is 17 residues long. The CDR3 coding sequence is TGTGCCAGCAGTGAAAGGGGTATTCCGTCTCCCTACAATGAGCAGTTCTTC. Encoded protein: CASSERGIPSPYNEQFF.

With regard to this clone: The junction differs from germline at one of its ends, possibly a read error. The V call is TRBV28, the J call TRBJ2-3; D perhaps matches TRBD1 (6 bases). This CDR3 has 15 amino acids. Germline values: CDR1 MDHEN, CDR2 SYDVKM. The CDR3 coding sequence is TGTGCCAGCAGTTCGGCAGGGGTGAGCACGGATACGCAGTATTTT. Translating gives CASSSAGVSTDTQYF.